This T cell receptor (beta chain) was profiled in a study of blood T cells in healthy people across ages. Donation came from healthy Caucasian individuals in Russia who were aged about 6 to 90. Each donor's blood draw was 7.5 to 10 milliliters of peripheral blood. Trimming stripped 4 bases from V and 3 bases from J, with 10 bases between. CDR1 is SGDLS and CDR2 is YYNGEE in the germline V gene. CDR3 length equals 13 residues. The authors ran a second PCR of roughly 6 to 12 cycles using a sample-barcoded 5' primer and a J-beta primer mix. One entry per CDR3 protein, called by TCRdb with MiXCR from the 5' RACE reads. This sample has about 730,000 distinct CDR3 sequences, with about 40% found just once.

The receptor was isolated from a woman aged 60 to 75 in good health. Sequenced: blood. The chain has TRBV9 and TRBJ2-5; tentatively, D is TRBD1 or TRBD2 (5 bases each). This CDR3 is CASSRDVEETQYF. CDR3 coding DNA: TGTGCCAGCAGCCGGGACGTAGAAGAGACCCAGTACTTC.